This entry lists 17 T cell receptor beta chains sequenced from one sample in a study of blood T cell repertoires in COVID-19. Repertoires were generated with immunoSEQ multiplex PCR, while TCRdb's copy carries only in-frame clones and drops some. The table has more than 15,000 clones, about four fifths seen once. Sequencing used peripheral blood. All receptors derive from an elderly man with active COVID-19.

V and J are TRBV30 and TRBJ2-5; TRBD1 matches 9 bases. The CDR3 sequence is 13 residues long. The germline V gene has CDR1 GTSNPN and CDR2 SVGIG (reference sequence). V gave up 5 bases and J gave up 5 bases; unmatched junction bases: 6. CDR3 in DNA: TGTGCCTGGGCACAGGGGGCTTGGGAGACCCAGTACTTC. Encoded protein: CAWAQGAWETQYF.

The J gene is TRBJ2-7, the V gene TRBV3-1 (or the pseudogene TRBV3-2); 13 positions agree with TRBD2. The length of the CDR3 is 22 residues. Germline V CDR1 and CDR2: LGHDT, YNNKEL (reference sequence). The V segment lost 0 bases and the J segment 3 bases; nucleotides outside the gene matches: 20. CDR3 in DNA: TGTGCCAGCAGCCAAGAATCCGGGACTAGCGGGAATAAGCCACGGTCTGACTACGAGCAGTACTTC. This gives the protein CASSQESGTSGNKPRSDYEQYF.

In this sample, this clone turned up a few times. CDR3 region: CASSPTGGGQYF. As DNA, the CDR3 is TGTGCCAGCAGCCCGACAGGGGGCGGTCAGTACTTC. The chain uses TRBV4-2 and TRBJ2-7; 10 bases are shared with TRBD1. The J segment lost 10 bases and the V segment lost 4 bases, leaving 4 bases of the junction unmatched. Germline V gene sequence: CDR1 LGHNA, CDR2 YNFKEQ. There are 12 residues in the CDR3.

This chain connects TRBV7-2 to TRBJ2-7, with TRBD2 matching 8 bases. The junction had 9 bases not matched to a gene; V was cut back by 11 bases and J by 0 bases. The CDR3 contains 14 residues. CDR1 is SGHTA and CDR2 is FQGNSA in the germline V gene. The CDR3: CAGGQRESSYEQYF. For the CDR3, the DNA is TGTGCCGGTGGGCAGCGGGAGTCCTCCTACGAGCAGTACTTC.

The rearrangement joins TRBV28 to TRBJ1-4; 7 bases line up with TRBD1. Germline loops: CDR1 MDHEN, CDR2 SYDVKM. Germline trimming cut 5 bases from V and 3 bases from J; bases unmatched to any gene: 6. The CDR3 consists of 15 residues. CDR3 bases: TGTGCCAGCAGTCCCTACAGGGGCGCTAATGAAAAACTGTTTTTT. Its protein product is CASSPYRGANEKLFF.

DNA for the CDR3: TGTGCCATCTTTAGCGGGAGGAGCTCAGATACGCAGTATTTT. Translation gives CAIFSGRSSDTQYF. The chain links TRBV10-3 to TRBJ2-3; the match to TRBD2 covers 10 bases. Germline assignment: CDR1 ENHRY and CDR2 SYGVKD. The CDR3 sequence is 14 residues long. Losses at the gene ends were 8 bases for V and 4 bases for J; bases not matched to a gene: 6.

This clone came up a few times. The chain's CDR3 is CASSLAGKGTEAFF. CDR3 nucleotide sequence: TGCGCCAGCAGCTTGGCAGGGAAGGGCACTGAAGCTTTCTTT. The chain uses TRBV5-1 and TRBJ1-1; a possible D gene is TRBD1 (5 bases). The germline CDR1 and CDR2 sequences are SGHRS and YFSETQ. The CDR3 runs to 14 residues. The germline V and J ends were trimmed by 0 bases and 4 bases, with 10 bases remaining between them.

The J gene is TRBJ2-5, the V gene TRBV11-3, with 12 bases identical to TRBD1. This CDR3 is 15 amino acids long. After removal of 4 bases from V and 2 bases from J, the junction contained 2 bases not matched to a gene. Germline-derived CDR1 and CDR2 are SGHNT and YENEEA. The CDR3 region is CASSSGQGAQETQYF. As DNA, the CDR3 is TGTGCCAGCAGCTCGGGACAGGGGGCTCAAGAGACCCAGTACTTC. Full variable domain (outside the CDR3, taken from reference TRBV11-3 and TRBJ2-5): EAGVVQSPRYKIIEKKQPVAFWCNPISGHNTLYWYLQNLGQGPELLIRYENEEAVDDSQLPKDRFSAERLKGVDSTLKIQPAELGDSAVYLCASSSGQGAQETQYFGPGTRLLVL.

The V call is TRBV11-2, the J call TRBJ2-5; TRBD2 matches 12 bases. The CDR3 has 17 residues. V shed 5 bases and J 5 bases; nucleotides not matched to a gene: 12. Per the germline V gene, CDR1 is SGHAT and CDR2 is FQNNGV. DNA of the CDR3: TGTGCCAGCAGCCTAGCTTCTAGCGGGAGGGCCCACGAGACCCAGTACTTC. Its protein is CASSLASSGRAHETQYF. Looking up the rest from reference TRBV11-2 and TRBJ2-5 gives the full variable domain: EAGVAQSPRYKIIEKRQSVAFWCNPISGHATLYWYQQILGQGPKLLIQFQNNGVVDDSQLPKDRFSAERLKGVDSTLKIQPAKLEDSAVYLCASSLASSGRAHETQYFGPGTRLLVL.

This clone came up once. The chain has TRBV29-1 and TRBJ2-3; a possible D gene is TRBD2 (9 bases). Germline CDR1 SQVTM, CDR2 ANQGSEA. The CDR3 extends over 13 amino acids. CDR3 sequence reads: CAGGGRARDTQYF. The DNA of the CDR3 is TGCGCAGGGGGCGGGAGGGCGAGAGATACGCAGTATTTT.

The chain couples TRBV30 to TRBJ1-5; tentatively, D is TRBD1 (6 bases). The germline CDR1 and CDR2 sequences are GTSNPN and SVGIG (reference sequence). The V and J ends lost 3 bases and 4 bases respectively, with 10 bases between them. The CDR3 covers 13 residues. The chain's CDR3 is CAWSSGVNQPQHF. CDR3 DNA sequence: TGTGCCTGGAGCTCAGGGGTTAATCAGCCCCAGCATTTT.

The V call is TRBV10-3, the J call TRBJ2-7; 11 bases align to TRBD1. The CDR3 totals 14 residues. Per the germline V gene, CDR1 is ENHRY and CDR2 is SYGVKD. J gave up 2 bases and V 5 bases, and 2 bases lay outside the gene matches. The CDR3 here is CAISTGQGAYEQYF. CDR3 sequence (DNA): TGTGCCATCAGTACGGGACAGGGGGCCTACGAGCAGTACTTC.

The rearrangement links TRBV3-1 (or the pseudogene TRBV3-2) to TRBJ2-7; 9 bases fit TRBD2. Trimming cost V 1 base and J 5 bases; bases outside gene matches: 3. Germline V lookup: CDR1 LGHDT, CDR2 YNNKEL (reference sequence). The CDR3 has 14 residues. CDR3 in DNA: TGTGCCAGCAGCCAAGCTAGCGGGAACGACGAGCAGTACTTC. Residues: CASSQASGNDEQYF.

The rearrangement joins TRBV2 to TRBJ2-1; perhaps TRBD2 as D (7 bases). The V end was cut by 5 bases, the J end by 6 bases, with 20 bases between. Looked up from germline, CDR1 is SNHLY and CDR2 is FYNNEI. There are 16 residues in the CDR3. For the CDR3, the DNA is TGTGCCAGCAGTACCCTTTGGGGGGGCGACTTCAATGAGCAGTTCTTC. Its translation: CASSTLWGGDFNEQFF.

The chain combines TRBV24-1 with TRBJ2-7, with 7 bases lining up with TRBD2. Germline assignment: CDR1 KGHDR and CDR2 SFDVKD. CDR3 size: 15 residues. V gave up 3 bases and J gave up 3 bases; unmatched junction bases: 7. CDR3 sequence: CATSDPAGTNYEQYF. The CDR3 DNA reads TGTGCCACCAGTGATCCTGCCGGGACTAACTACGAGCAGTACTTC.

This clone showed up just once. V usage is TRBV6-5 and J usage is TRBJ2-1; 10 positions agree with TRBD2. Unmatched junction bases numbered 11, after V lost 10 bases and J lost 8 bases. This CDR3 spans 14 amino acids. Germline lookup yields CDR1 MNHEY and CDR2 SVGAGI. For the CDR3, the DNA is TGTGCCACCAGAACTAGCGGGACCAGCGATGAGCAGTTCTTC. This gives the protein CATRTSGTSDEQFF.

The CDR3 nucleotides read TGTGCCAGCAAAAAAGAGGGACTGGCTAGCACAGATACGCAGTATTTT. Translation gives CASKKEGLASTDTQYF. The rearrangement uses TRBV7-2 and TRBJ2-3; a weak D match, TRBD2 (6 bases). V was trimmed by 7 bases and J by 0 bases, leaving 17 bases between them. CDR3 size: 16 residues. Germline V gene data show CDR1 as SGHTA and CDR2 as FQGNSA.